Shown below are 12 T cell receptor beta chains from a single sample sequenced in a study of tumor-infiltrating lymphocytes in primary liver carcinoma. Starting from 500 ng of total RNA, TCR beta cDNA was produced with a primer in the constant region. Libraries covering TCR beta were generated through three nested multiplex PCR rounds (using a slightly modified ARM-PCR). Amplification in the first two PCR rounds was performed using TRBV1-TRBV30 forward primers and a C-beta reverse primer for about 10 cycles each. MiXCR, run by TCRdb on the multiplex PCR reads, gives a single entry per CDR3 protein. The sample comprises 300,000 to 350,000 distinct CDR3 sequences, 58% of which are singletons, and approximately 17% rests with the top ten. Extraction also yielded germline DNA, while blood RNA was obtained from unsorted whole blood. The sequencing sample was made of peripheral blood. Receptors were obtained from a woman aged 25-40 years with primary liver carcinoma and hepatitis B virus infection.

For this clonotype: A much larger clonotype is one base distant, so this may be a read error. CDR3 in amino acids: CASSQFASSFNEQFF. Written as DNA, the CDR3 is TGCGCCAGCAGCCAATTCGCGAGCTCCTTCAATGAGCAGTTCTTC. The rearrangement uses TRBV4-1 and TRBJ2-1; D unresolved. CDR1 and CDR2 from the germline V gene are MGHRA and YSYEKL. The CDR3 is 15 amino acids.

This clonotype has ten or more counts. The gene calls are TRBV29-1 and TRBJ2-1; 10 positions agree with TRBD2. This CDR3 is 14 amino acids long. CDR1 SQVTM and CDR2 ANQGSEA come from the germline V gene. The trim removed 6 bases at V and 0 bases at J, leaving 2 bases unmatched. The CDR3 region has the DNA TGCAGCGTGGTAGCGGGAGGCTCCTACAATGAGCAGTTCTTC. Its protein product is CSVVAGGSYNEQFF.

There are a few counts of this clonotype. The chain recombines TRBV4-1 with TRBJ2-1; a weak D match, TRBD2 (5 bases). V was cut by 0 bases and J by 6 bases, with 9 bases left in between. Germline loops: CDR1 MGHRA, CDR2 YSYEKL. The CDR3 has 14 amino acids. The CDR3 reads CASSQEGGSNEQFF. CDR3 in DNA: TGCGCCAGCAGCCAAGAAGGCGGGTCCAATGAGCAGTTCTTC.

A note on this clonotype: Just one base apart from a much larger clone, this may be a read error. The genes are TRBV29-1 and TRBJ2-1; the match to TRBD2 covers 10 bases. The CDR3 covers 14 residues. Germline values: CDR1 SQVTM, CDR2 ANQGSEA. CDR3 loop: CSVDSSGSRNEQSF. The DNA for the CDR3 is TGCAGCGTTGATTCTAGCGGGAGCAGGAATGAGCAGTCCTTC.

J is TRBJ2-7 and V is TRBV4-1, with D tentatively TRBD1 or TRBD2 (5 bases each). The CDR3 loop spans 14 amino acids. Looked up from germline, CDR1 is MGHRA and CDR2 is YSYEKL. Trimming removed 3 bases at V and 5 bases at J, with 14 bases between. The CDR3 DNA follows: TGCGCCAGCAGCCAGATTTATGGGGGAAACGAGCAGTACTTC. Its protein is CASSQIYGGNEQYF.

The rearrangement uses TRBV5-1 and TRBJ2-5; a weak D match, TRBD2 (6 bases). CDR3 length equals 15 residues. Germline lookup yields CDR1 SGHRS and CDR2 YFSETQ. V was cut by 3 bases and J by 2 bases, with 14 bases left in between. This CDR3 reads CASSSAGPQQETQYF. The CDR3 DNA is TGCGCCAGCAGCTCAGCGGGTCCTCAACAAGAGACCCAGTACTTC.

In its sample, this clonotype is medium-sized. This rearrangement joins TRBV29-1 to TRBJ2-7; 7 bases are shared with TRBD1. This CDR3 is built from 15 residues. With 6 bases clipped from V and 0 bases from J, the junction kept 11 bases outside the gene matches. Germline CDR1 and CDR2: SQVTM and ANQGSEA. CDR3 sequence reads: CSVQDRDSFSYEQYF. For the CDR3, the DNA is TGCAGCGTCCAAGACCGGGACAGCTTCTCCTACGAGCAGTACTTC.

Concerning this clonotype itself: A junction end diverges from the germline sequence, so it may reflect a read error. CDR3 DNA sequence: TGTACCAGCAGTTTGGGGACAGGGATCACCGGGGAACTGTTTTTT. This gives the protein CTSSLGTGITGELFF. The chain carries TRBV6-2 or TRBV6-3 and TRBJ2-2; 9 bases agree with TRBD1. CDR1 and CDR2 (germline): MNHEY, SVGEGT. CDR3 length: 15 residues.

About this clonotype itself: Compared with germline, one end of the junction differs, possibly owing to a read error. The rearrangement uses TRBV11-2 and TRBJ2-6; no definite D call. In germline, CDR1 is SGHAT, CDR2 FQNNGV. The CDR3 loop spans 17 amino acids. CDR3 in DNA: TGTGCCTGCAGCTTAGTTTGTCACGGCTCTGGGGCCAACGTCCTGACTTTC. This sequence encodes CACSLVCHGSGANVLTF.

Worth noting for this clonotype: Compared with germline, one end of the junction differs, possibly owing to a read error. This chain uses TRBV11-2 with TRBJ1-1; no clear D gene. The germline gives CDR1 SGHAT, CDR2 FQNNGV. The CDR3 is 15 amino acids. Written as DNA, the CDR3 is TGTGCCAGCAGCCTAGAGGCAGGATTGAACACTGAAGCTTCCTTT. It yields the protein CASSLEAGLNTEASF.

The chain carries TRBV11-2 and TRBJ2-1; D not resolved. Deletions cut 0 bases from V and 16 bases from J, with 19 bases between. Germline assignment: CDR1 SGHAT and CDR2 FQNNGV. There are 14 residues in the CDR3. CDR3 amino acids: CASSLEPGYNERFF. The CDR3 DNA reads as TGTGCCAGCAGCTTAGAACCGGGCTACAATGAGCGATTCTTC.

The chain employs TRBV28 and TRBJ2-4; 7 bases are shared with TRBD2. In germline, CDR1 is MDHEN, CDR2 SYDVKM. The CDR3 sequence is 17 residues long. V was pared by 6 bases and J by 1 base, with 12 bases of the junction left unmatched. Here the CDR3 reads CASRGGGSPTAKNIQYF. In DNA form, the CDR3 reads TGTGCCAGCAGGGGTGGCGGGAGCCCCACGGCCAAAAACATTCAGTACTTC. Variable domain in full (rest from reference TRBV28 and TRBJ2-4): DVKVTQSSRYLVKRTGEKVFLECVQDMDHENMFWYRQDPGLGLRLIYFSYDVKMKEKGDIPEGYSVSREKKERFSLILESASTNQTSMYLCASRGGGSPTAKNIQYFGAGTRLSVL.